The rows below give T cell receptor beta chains drawn from one sample of a study of vaccination and CD4 T cells after COVID-19. In TCRdb, the PCR reads were re-called with MiXCR into one record per CDR3 protein. The top ten hold around 13% of the sample, which has roughly 18,000 distinct CDR3 sequences, about 53% seen once. Their antigens remain unidentified. Material for sequencing was CD4+ T cells from blood, cultured in vitro. These receptor sequences come from a human donor who had recovered from COVID-19. CDR3s include the opening cysteine and the closing phenylalanine or tryptophan. A D gene is named only where the DNA matches it firmly. The size of a clone is reported for some rows only, either as once, few or many, or as a class for expanded clones.

v_call: TRBV27
j_call: TRBJ2-2
clone_size: .
d_call: TRBD1
cdr3_nt: TGTGCCAGCAGCTCCGGGACAGGGAGGACCGGGGAGCTGTTTTTT
cdr3_aa: CASSSGTGRTGELFF

v_call: TRBV7-2
j_call: TRBJ2-1
clone_size: .
d_call: .
cdr3_nt: TGTGCCAGCAGCGAAAGTGCGGGAAGCAATGAGCAGTTCTTC
cdr3_aa: CASSESAGSNEQFF

v_call: TRBV7-3
j_call: TRBJ1-1
clone_size: .
d_call: TRBD1
cdr3_nt: TGTGCCAGCAGCCCGGACAGGGGAGAAGAAGCTTTCTTT
cdr3_aa: CASSPDRGEEAFF

v_call: TRBV28
j_call: TRBJ1-5
clone_size: .
d_call: .
cdr3_nt: TGTGCCAGCAGTACTCTCACTCAGGGACTCAATCAGCCCCAGCATTTT
cdr3_aa: CASSTLTQGLNQPQHF

v_call: TRBV6-1
j_call: TRBJ2-1
clone_size: .
d_call: TRBD2
cdr3_nt: TGTGCCAGCGTTTCCGCTAGCGGGGCCGGTTCCTACAATGAGCAGTTCTTC
cdr3_aa: CASVSASGAGSYNEQFF

v_call: TRBV6-1
j_call: TRBJ2-3
clone_size: once
d_call: .
cdr3_nt: TGTGCCAGCAAGTACAGCCCCAGCACAGATACGCAGTATTTT
cdr3_aa: CASKYSPSTDTQYF

v_call: TRBV6-1
j_call: TRBJ1-5
clone_size: few
d_call: .
cdr3_nt: TGTGCCAGTACGAGAGGGAGAGGAGACAATCAGCCCCAGCATTTT
cdr3_aa: CASTRGRGDNQPQHF

v_call: TRBV7-8
j_call: TRBJ2-5
clone_size: .
d_call: TRBD2
cdr3_nt: TGTGCCAGCAGTCCTATTACTAGCGGGGGGTGGCTCAAGCAAGAGACCCAGTACTTC
cdr3_aa: CASSPITSGGWLKQETQYF

v_call: TRBV7-2
j_call: TRBJ1-5
clone_size: few
d_call: .
cdr3_nt: TGTGCCAGCAGCAAGGACAGAAATAGCAATCAGCCCCAGCATTTT
cdr3_aa: CASSKDRNSNQPQHF

v_call: TRBV5-8
j_call: TRBJ1-5
clone_size: .
d_call: .
cdr3_nt: TGTGCCAGCAGCTTTACACAGCCAAATCAGCCCCAGCATTTT
cdr3_aa: CASSFTQPNQPQHF

v_call: TRBV12-3/TRBV12-4
j_call: TRBJ1-1
clone_size: .
d_call: .
cdr3_nt: TGTGCCAGCAGTTTACAGGTGAACACTGAAGCTTTCTTT
cdr3_aa: CASSLQVNTEAFF

v_call: TRBV6-1
j_call: TRBJ2-3
clone_size: few
d_call: .
cdr3_nt: TGTGCCAGCACCCAAAGGAGAGCAGATACGCAGTATTTT
cdr3_aa: CASTQRRADTQYF